These T cell receptor beta chains were read from a single sample in a study of blood T cells in healthy people across ages. TCRdb itself ran the 5' RACE reads through MiXCR, one entry per CDR3 protein. The sample yields around 1,500,000 distinct CDR3 sequences, about 28% seen once. The sample consisted of blood. Receptor source: a woman in her twenties or thirties in good health. Both conserved end residues are part of each CDR3. The order of the fields is V gene, D gene, clone size, J gene, CDR3 protein, CDR3 DNA. The D gene is left open where the match is weak. Size values are once, few and many counts, or a class for expanded clones, and some rows have none.

>TRBV3-1|-|-|TRBJ2-3
CASSQGVTTDTQYF
TGTGCCAGCAGCCAAGGGGTTACCACAGATACGCAGTATTTT
>TRBV12-3/TRBV12-4|-|-|TRBJ1-4
CASSLDPGAGSEKLFF
TGTGCCAGCAGTTTAGATCCAGGGGCGGGGAGTGAAAAACTGTTTTTT
>TRBV27|TRBD2|-|TRBJ2-7
CATKLAGGTYEQYF
TGTGCCACCAAACTAGCGGGAGGAACCTACGAGCAGTACTTC
>TRBV27|TRBD2|few|TRBJ2-7
CASSPLPGLGREQYF
TGTGCCAGCAGTCCCCTCCCGGGACTAGGTCGCGAGCAGTACTTC
>TRBV20-1|-|many|TRBJ2-3
CSASPYSTDTQYF
TGCAGTGCTAGTCCTTACAGCACAGATACGCAGTATTTT
>TRBV10-3|-|many|TRBJ1-6
CAIREHSSYNSPLHF
TGTGCCATCAGAGAACATAGCTCCTATAATTCACCCCTCCACTTT
>TRBV20-1|TRBD2|few|TRBJ2-5
CSARNTSGIQETQYF
TGCAGTGCTAGGAATACTAGCGGGATCCAAGAGACCCAGTACTTC
>TRBV10-3|-|-|TRBJ2-1
CAISDNSGNEQFF
TGTGCCATCAGTGATAATAGCGGCAATGAGCAGTTCTTC
>TRBV6-4|-|few|TRBJ2-1
CACSDRRNNEQFF
TGTGCCTGCAGTGACAGGCGGAACAATGAGCAGTTCTTC
>TRBV4-1|-|-|TRBJ2-7
CASSLTGGGGDEQYF
TGCGCCAGCAGCCTCACAGGGGGCGGGGGGGACGAGCAGTACTTC
>TRBV5-1|TRBD2|-|TRBJ2-7
CASSFGLAGVQSNEQYF
TGCGCCAGCAGCTTCGGACTAGCGGGAGTACAGTCAAACGAGCAGTACTTC
>TRBV12-3/TRBV12-4|-|-|TRBJ2-1
CASSFSRYGEQFF
TGTGCCAGCAGTTTTTCCCGGTACGGTGAGCAGTTCTTC
>TRBV5-1|TRBD1|-|TRBJ2-3
CASSPGTGMITDTQYF
TGCGCCAGCAGCCCCGGGACAGGGATGATCACAGATACGCAGTATTTT
>TRBV10-3|-|-|TRBJ2-1
CAISVSNEQFF
TGTGCCATCAGTGTAAGTAATGAGCAGTTCTTC
>TRBV10-3|TRBD2|-|TRBJ2-3
CAIGAGGQYTQYF
TGTGCCATAGGAGCGGGGGGGCAATATACGCAGTATTTT
>TRBV6-6|TRBD1|few|TRBJ2-3
CASSYSRDRGDTQYF
TGTGCCAGCAGTTACTCGAGGGACAGGGGAGATACGCAGTATTTT
>TRBV12-3/TRBV12-4|-|few|TRBJ2-5
CASSTDASSASQETQYF
TGTGCCAGCAGTACCGACGCCTCTAGCGCTTCCCAAGAGACCCAGTACTTC
>TRBV9|TRBD1|few|TRBJ1-2
CASSVGVGTDYGYTF
TGTGCCAGCAGCGTCGGTGTCGGGACAGACTATGGCTACACCTTC
>TRBV6-6|TRBD1|few|TRBJ1-3
CASSPGTGGPTIYF
TGTGCCAGCAGTCCCGGGACAGGGGGGCCCACCATATATTTT
>TRBV6-6|-|-|TRBJ2-5
CASSYTGETQYF
TGTGCCAGCAGTTACACGGGTGAGACCCAGTACTTC
>TRBV6-4|-|-|TRBJ1-1
CASSARAGENTEAFF
TGTGCCAGCAGTGCCCGGGCAGGGGAGAACACTGAAGCTTTCTTT
>TRBV27|TRBD2|-|TRBJ2-5
CASSSGGARYF
TGTGCCAGCAGTAGCGGGGGGGCTAGGTACTTC
>TRBV20-1|TRBD2|-|TRBJ2-1
CSARFPAGGQDEQFF
TGCAGTGCTAGATTCCCAGCGGGAGGTCAGGATGAGCAGTTCTTC
>TRBV12-5|-|-|TRBJ1-1
CASGLVIRGDTEAFF
TGTGCTAGTGGTTTGGTAATTCGAGGGGACACTGAAGCTTTCTTT
>TRBV30|TRBD2|-|TRBJ2-1
CAWRKHGGPGGNEQFF
TGTGCCTGGAGGAAACACGGGGGTCCCGGGGGGAATGAGCAGTTCTTC
>TRBV7-9|-|few|TRBJ2-6
CASSLRGRGVTSGANVLTF
TGTGCCAGCAGCCTCAGAGGGCGAGGGGTTACCTCTGGGGCCAACGTCCTGACTTTC
>TRBV24-1|-|-|TRBJ1-2
CATPGAGQDGYTF
TGTGCCACCCCGGGAGCAGGGCAGGATGGCTACACCTTC
>TRBV20-1|-|many|TRBJ2-7
CSVGGDSRGYEQYF
TGCAGTGTTGGTGGAGACAGCCGCGGCTACGAGCAGTACTTC
>TRBV5-1|-|few|TRBJ2-5
CASMTGAHPGETQYF
TGCGCCAGCATGACGGGAGCTCACCCGGGGGAGACCCAGTACTTC
>TRBV6-6|TRBD2|few|TRBJ2-7
CASSSSTSGSSYEQYF
TGTGCCAGCAGTTCCTCCACTAGCGGGAGCTCCTACGAGCAGTACTTC
>TRBV12-3/TRBV12-4|-|-|TRBJ1-1
CASSLTPYLGRRGTEAFF
TGTGCCAGCAGTTTGACCCCCTACTTGGGACGGAGGGGAACCGAAGCTTTCTTT
>TRBV5-1|TRBD2|many|TRBJ2-7
CASSLGGTATYEQYF
TGCGCCAGCAGTCTGGGGGGGACGGCGACCTACGAGCAGTACTTC
>TRBV12-3/TRBV12-4|-|-|TRBJ1-4
CASSLSGTFNEKLFF
TGTGCCAGCAGTTTATCGGGGACATTTAATGAAAAACTGTTTTTT
>TRBV5-1|-|few|TRBJ1-4
CASSSYRGTNEKRFF
TGCGCCAGCAGCTCCTACCGGGGTACTAATGAAAAACGGTTTTTT
>TRBV11-2|TRBD2|many|TRBJ2-1
CASSALAGGMYGEQFF
TGTGCCAGCAGCGCACTAGCGGGAGGAATGTATGGTGAGCAGTTCTTC
>TRBV20-1|-|-|TRBJ2-3
CSAPRWGTQYF
TGCAGTGCGCCTAGGTGGGGGACGCAGTATTTT
>TRBV29-1|-|-|TRBJ2-2
CSVGTYTGELFF
TGCAGCGTGGGGACGTACACCGGGGAGCTGTTTTTT
>TRBV4-3|-|many|TRBJ1-2
CASSQFNYGYTF
TGCGCCAGCAGCCAGTTCAACTATGGCTACACCTTC
>TRBV3-1|-|many|TRBJ1-2
CASSQGQDYGYTF
TGTGCCAGCAGCCAAGGGCAGGACTATGGCTACACCTTC